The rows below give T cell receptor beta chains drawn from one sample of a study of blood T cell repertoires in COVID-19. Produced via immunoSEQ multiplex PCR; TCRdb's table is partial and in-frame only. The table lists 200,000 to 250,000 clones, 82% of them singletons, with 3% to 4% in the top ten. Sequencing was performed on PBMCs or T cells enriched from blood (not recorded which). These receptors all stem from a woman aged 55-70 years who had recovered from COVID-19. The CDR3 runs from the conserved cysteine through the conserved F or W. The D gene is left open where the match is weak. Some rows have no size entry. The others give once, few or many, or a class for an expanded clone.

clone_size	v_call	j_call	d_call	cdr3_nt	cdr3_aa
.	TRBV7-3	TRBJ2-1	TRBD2	TGTGCCAGCAGCTCTGTAGCGGGGGGCAGCTCCTACAATGAGCAGTTCTTC	CASSSVAGGSSYNEQFF
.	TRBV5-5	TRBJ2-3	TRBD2	TGTGCCAGCAGCCCTAGCGGGAGGGCCACAGATACGCAGTATTTT	CASSPSGRATDTQYF
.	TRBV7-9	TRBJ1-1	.	TGTGCCAGCGCTATAACTGAAGCTTTCTTT	CASAITEAFF
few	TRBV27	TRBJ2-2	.	TGTGCCAGCAGTTATACTAGGAACACCGGGGAGCTGTTTTTT	CASSYTRNTGELFF
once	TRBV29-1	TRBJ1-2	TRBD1	TGCAGCGTTGAACTTACCGGGACAGGGTTCTATGGCTACACCTTC	CSVELTGTGFYGYTF
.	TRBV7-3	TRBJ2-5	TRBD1	TGTGCCAGCAGCCCTCGACAGGGAAGGGGAGAGACCCAGTACTTC	CASSPRQGRGETQYF
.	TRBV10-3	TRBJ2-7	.	TGTGCCATCAGCGGGGGAGGCGGTGCGGGCGTAATCTACGAGCAGTACTTC	CAISGGGGAGVIYEQYF
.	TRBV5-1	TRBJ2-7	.	TGCGCCAGCAGCCCCGGGACTCTCTACGAGCAGTACTTC	CASSPGTLYEQYF
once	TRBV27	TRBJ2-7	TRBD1	TGTGCCAGCAGAATATACGGGACAGGTCCTTACGAGCAGTACTTC	CASRIYGTGPYEQYF
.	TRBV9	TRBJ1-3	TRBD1	TGTGCCAGCAGCCGGGACAGCTCTGGAAACACCATATATTTT	CASSRDSSGNTIYF
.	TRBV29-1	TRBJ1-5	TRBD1	TGCAGCGTGATACAGGGGGACAATCAGCCCCAGCATTTT	CSVIQGDNQPQHF
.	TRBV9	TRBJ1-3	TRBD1	TGTGCCAGCAGCGTAGAGGGGACAGGGGCGAACACCATATATTTT	CASSVEGTGANTIYF
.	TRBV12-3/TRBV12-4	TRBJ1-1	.	TGTGCCAGCAGTTCGTTCGTCGAGGGTGAAGCTTTCTTT	CASSSFVEGEAFF
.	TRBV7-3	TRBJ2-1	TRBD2	TGTGCCAGCAGCTTCCACGGGACTAGCGGGGGTGGGGAGCAGTTCTTC	CASSFHGTSGGGEQFF
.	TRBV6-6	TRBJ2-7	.	TGTGCCAGCAGCCCAATCGGACTATCCTACGAGCAGTACTTC	CASSPIGLSYEQYF
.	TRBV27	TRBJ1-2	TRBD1	TGTGCCAGCAGTTTGACAGGGCTGAATGGCTACACCTTC	CASSLTGLNGYTF
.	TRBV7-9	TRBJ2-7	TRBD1	TGTGCCAGCAGCCAGGCGGGACAGGGGACCTACGAGCAGTACTTC	CASSQAGQGTYEQYF
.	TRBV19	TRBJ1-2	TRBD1	TGTGCCAGTGGGACAGGCCCTACCATTCGCTATGGCTACACCTTC	CASGTGPTIRYGYTF
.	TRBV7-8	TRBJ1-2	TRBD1	TGTGCCAGCAGCCCGACAGGGGTTCACTATGGCTACACCTTC	CASSPTGVHYGYTF
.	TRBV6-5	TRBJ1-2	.	TGTGCCAGCAGTCCTCAGGTGGCCTATGGCTACACCTTC	CASSPQVAYGYTF
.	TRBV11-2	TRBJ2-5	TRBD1	TGTGCCAGCAGCTTCACAGGGGGGCAAGAGACCCAGTACTTC	CASSFTGGQETQYF
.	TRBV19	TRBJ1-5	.	TGTGCCAGTAGTATAGTGGGCTACAATCAGCCCCAGCATTTT	CASSIVGYNQPQHF
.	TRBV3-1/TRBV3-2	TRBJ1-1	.	TGTGCCAGCAGCCAAGGGGCGGGAAACACTGAAGCTTTCTTT	CASSQGAGNTEAFF
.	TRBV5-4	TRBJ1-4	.	TGTGCCAGCAGCTTAGGGCAGGGATCGTATGAAAAACTGTTTTTT	CASSLGQGSYEKLFF
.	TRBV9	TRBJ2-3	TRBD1	TGTGCCAGCAGCGATCGACAGGGAAACCCCAGCACAGATACGCAGTATTTT	CASSDRQGNPSTDTQYF
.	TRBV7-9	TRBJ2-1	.	TGTGCCAGCAGCCCGGGGACTTCTTTCAATGAGCAGTTCTTC	CASSPGTSFNEQFF
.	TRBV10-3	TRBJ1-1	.	TGTGCCACGTCGATCAGGGGAGACACTGAAGCTTTCTTT	CATSIRGDTEAFF
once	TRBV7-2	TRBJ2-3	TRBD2	TGTGCCAGCAGCTTACGATCTAGCGGGAGGGCCACAGATACGCAGTATTTT	CASSLRSSGRATDTQYF
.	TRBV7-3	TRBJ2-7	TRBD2	TGTGCCAGCAGCTTAATGCCAGGGAGGGCCTACGAGCAGTACTTC	CASSLMPGRAYEQYF
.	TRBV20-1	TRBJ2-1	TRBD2	TGCAGTGCTAGTTTAGCGGGAGGGGCCTACAATGAGCAGTTCTTC	CSASLAGGAYNEQFF
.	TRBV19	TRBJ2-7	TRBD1	TGTGCCAGTAGTAACCGGGACAGGTACGAGCAGTACTTC	CASSNRDRYEQYF
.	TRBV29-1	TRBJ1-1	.	TGCAGCGTTGATTGGGGAGGGGGGACTGAAGCTTTCTTT	CSVDWGGGTEAFF
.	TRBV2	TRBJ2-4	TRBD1	TGTGCCAGCAGTTTACAGGGGAGTATTCAGTACTTC	CASSLQGSIQYF
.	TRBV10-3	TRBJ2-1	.	TGTGCCATCAGTGAGGCCGGAGGGTATCTTGAGCAGTTCTTC	CAISEAGGYLEQFF
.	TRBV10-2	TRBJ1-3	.	TGCGCCAGCAGTGAGTCCCATAGGAGCTCTGGAAACACCATATATTTT	CASSESHRSSGNTIYF
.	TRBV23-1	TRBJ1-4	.	TGCGCCAGCAATCAGGCTCCAGGCTATAATGAAAAACTGTTTTTT	CASNQAPGYNEKLFF
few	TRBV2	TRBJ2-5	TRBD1	TGTGCCAGCAGTTCCTGGACAGGGGGGGAGACCCAGTACTTC	CASSSWTGGETQYF
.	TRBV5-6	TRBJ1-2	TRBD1	TGTGCCAGCAGCTTCTCTACAGGGGGCGCGAAGGGCTACACCTTC	CASSFSTGGAKGYTF
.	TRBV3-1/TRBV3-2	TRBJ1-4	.	TGTGCCAGCAGCCAAGACAGGAATGAAAAACTGTTTTTT	CASSQDRNEKLFF
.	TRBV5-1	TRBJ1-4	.	TGCGCCAGCAGCTTCCAGGGTCAAGCAACTAATGAAAAACTGTTTTTT	CASSFQGQATNEKLFF
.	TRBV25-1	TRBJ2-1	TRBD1	TGTGCCAGCAGTGAATTAGGACAGGTTTACAATGAGCAGTTCTTC	CASSELGQVYNEQFF